These 17 T cell receptor beta chains originate from one sample sequenced in a study of OX40 agonist ivuxolimab in advanced cancers. TCRdb's copy holds only in-frame clones and misses some; the assay was immunoSEQ multiplex PCR. The sample carries some 99,000 clones, approximately 94% recorded once. Material: CD4+ or CD8+ T cells sorted from blood, obtained in a trial of the OX40 agonist ivuxolimab. The receptors derive from an adult with an advanced solid tumor such as melanoma, head and neck, liver or kidney cancer.

V is TRBV6-5 and J is TRBJ2-1; D is ambiguous. This CDR3 is 14 amino acids long. V gave up 2 bases and J gave up 0 bases, with 5 bases separating them. Looked up from germline, CDR1 is MNHEY and CDR2 is SVGAGI. The CDR3 is CASSYDGSYNEQFF. CDR3 DNA sequence: TGTGCCAGCAGTTACGATGGCTCCTACAATGAGCAGTTCTTC.

The chain joins TRBV28 to TRBJ1-1; D unclear. The CDR3 length is 16 residues. V was clipped by 2 bases and J by 3 bases, with 16 bases between them. The germline CDR1 and CDR2 sequences are MDHEN and SYDVKM. The CDR3 sequence is CASSLRPGSGDTEAFF. CDR3 coding DNA: TGTGCCAGCAGTTTACGGCCCGGGTCTGGGGACACTGAAGCTTTCTTT.

The chain couples TRBV5-6 to TRBJ2-3; D is possibly TRBD1 (6 bases). The CDR3 is 15 residues long. Germline-derived CDR1 and CDR2 are SGHDT and YYEEEE. Trimming took off 5 bases at V and 1 base at J, with 14 bases between the two ends. CDR3 DNA: TGTGCCAGCAGGGGGTCCGGGACACGCACAGATACGCAGTATTTT. It specifies CASRGSGTRTDTQYF.

This clone was seen once. This chain links TRBV2 with TRBJ2-6; D possibly corresponds to TRBD1 (5 bases). The germline V gene has CDR1 SNHLY and CDR2 FYNNEI. The CDR3 has 13 amino acids. The ends were cut back, 11 bases at V and 1 base at J, with 9 bases in the middle. In DNA form, the CDR3 reads TGTGCCTCCAGGGATTCTGGGGCCAACGTCCTGACTTTC. It codes for CASRDSGANVLTF.

J is TRBJ2-5 and V is TRBV5-8; 13 bases align to TRBD2. This CDR3 comprises 16 residues. The germline gives CDR1 SGHTS, CDR2 YDEGEE. Trimming cost V 0 bases and J 5 bases; bases outside gene matches: 4. The CDR3 loop reads CASSLGLAGGKETQYF. DNA for the CDR3: TGTGCCAGCAGCTTGGGACTAGCGGGAGGAAAGGAGACCCAGTACTTC.

The V gene is TRBV2, the J gene TRBJ2-1, with 12 bases that match TRBD2. This CDR3 has 15 amino acids. V dropped 4 bases and J dropped 10; count of bases not matched to a gene: 8. Germline V gives CDR1 SNHLY, CDR2 FYNNEI. The CDR3 loop reads CASSVLAGGQGEQFF. In DNA form, the CDR3 reads TGTGCCAGCAGTGTACTAGCGGGGGGACAAGGGGAGCAGTTCTTC.

This CDR3 is CASTDRGAARDTQYF. CDR3 in DNA: TGTGCCAGCACAGACCGTGGAGCCGCCCGGGATACGCAGTATTTT. The rearrangement joins TRBV6-5 to TRBJ2-3; no clear D gene. V was cut by 7 bases and J by 6 bases, with 20 bases left in between. Germline values: CDR1 MNHEY, CDR2 SVGAGI. CDR3 length: 15 residues.

The CDR3 loop reads CASSPLRTGLTYEQYF. In DNA, the CDR3 is TGTGCCAGCTCACCACTCAGAACCGGTCTTACCTACGAGCAGTACTTC. V usage is TRBV18 and J usage is TRBJ2-7; D is uncertain. Germline V CDR1 and CDR2: KGHSH, LQKENI. Trimming left V 1 base short and J 2 bases short, with 15 bases between. This CDR3 contains 16 residues.

The chain couples TRBV9 to TRBJ2-1; D not resolved. The ends were cut back, 3 bases at V and 0 bases at J, with 10 bases in the middle. Germline V lookup: CDR1 SGDLS, CDR2 YYNGEE. The CDR3 is 15 residues long. The CDR3 reads CASSAQDTSYNEQFF. CDR3 DNA sequence: TGTGCCAGCAGCGCGCAGGATACCTCCTACAATGAGCAGTTCTTC.

The chain carries TRBV4-1 and TRBJ2-5; 9 bases agree with TRBD1. This CDR3 region has 17 residues. Looked up from germline, CDR1 is MGHRA and CDR2 is YSYEKL. With V trimmed by 1 base and J by 5 bases, 11 bases remained unmatched. The CDR3 DNA follows: TGCGCCAGCAGCCAAGGAGTCCCCTGGACAGGGGAGGAGACCCAGTACTTC. This sequence encodes CASSQGVPWTGEETQYF.

V is TRBV28 and J is TRBJ2-7; 8 bases are shared with TRBD1. The V and J ends lost 2 bases and 1 base, in that order; junction bases with no gene match: 10. CDR1 is MDHEN, CDR2 SYDVKM, per germline. The CDR3 runs to 17 residues. CDR3: CASSLIFPGQGSYEQYF. The CDR3 region has the DNA TGTGCCAGCAGTTTAATTTTCCCAGGACAGGGTTCCTACGAGCAGTACTTC.

The V call is TRBV11-1, the J call TRBJ2-7, with TRBD2 identical over 9 bases. This CDR3 has 16 amino acids. Unmatched junction bases numbered 6, after V lost 0 bases and J lost 3 bases. Germline V lookup: CDR1 SGHAT, CDR2 FQDESV (reference sequence). The CDR3 loop is CASSLASASGIYEQYF. CDR3 coding DNA: TGTGCCAGCAGCTTAGCATCGGCTAGCGGGATCTACGAGCAGTACTTC.

The J gene is TRBJ2-1, the V gene TRBV11-2, with 7 bases lining up with TRBD2. The trim removed 4 bases at V and 4 bases at J, leaving 4 bases unmatched. Germline-derived CDR1 and CDR2 are SGHAT and FQNNGV. The length of the CDR3 is 14 residues. This CDR3 reads CASSWGGRYNEQFF. In nucleotides, the CDR3 is TGTGCCAGCAGCTGGGGCGGGAGATACAATGAGCAGTTCTTC.

This clone was recorded a few times. The V call is TRBV2, the J call TRBJ2-7; no clear D. Trimming removed 4 bases from V and 6 bases from J, with 7 bases in between. CDR3 length equals 11 residues. Per the germline V gene, CDR1 is SNHLY and CDR2 is FYNNEI. The CDR3 spells CASSVSAEQYF. The CDR3 DNA is TGTGCCAGCAGTGTTTCGGCCGAGCAGTACTTC.

The chain combines TRBV5-4 with TRBJ2-7; D call uncertain. V was trimmed by 1 base and J by 5 bases, leaving 10 bases between them. Looked up from germline, CDR1 is SGHNT and CDR2 is YYREEE (reference sequence). The CDR3 covers 13 residues. This chain's CDR3 is CASSLITKDEQYF. Here the CDR3 DNA reads TGTGCCAGCAGCTTGATTACGAAGGACGAGCAGTACTTC.

The gene calls are TRBV18 and TRBJ2-5; the D gene is possibly TRBD2 (5 bases). The ends were cut back, 6 bases at V and 5 bases at J, with 16 bases in the middle. Germline CDR1 and CDR2: KGHSH and LQKENI. The CDR3 extends over 14 amino acids. The chain's CDR3 is CASSYRGIQETQYF. The CDR3 region has the DNA TGTGCCAGCTCCTATCGGGGAATACAGGAGACCCAGTACTTC.

V usage is TRBV11-2 and J usage is TRBJ2-7, with D unresolved. Looked up from germline, CDR1 is SGHAT and CDR2 is FQNNGV. Deletions cut 0 bases from V and 0 bases from J, with 6 bases between. The CDR3 length is 14 residues. The CDR3 sequence: CASSLDRVSYEQYF. In DNA form, the CDR3 reads TGTGCCAGCAGCTTAGATCGGGTCTCCTACGAGCAGTACTTC. Combining the CDR3 with reference TRBV11-2 and TRBJ2-7 gives the whole variable domain EAGVAQSPRYKIIEKRQSVAFWCNPISGHATLYWYQQILGQGPKLLIQFQNNGVVDDSQLPKDRFSAERLKGVDSTLKIQPAKLEDSAVYLCASSLDRVSYEQYFGPGTRLTVT.